This T cell receptor (beta chain) was observed in a study of neurological immune-mediated disorders. Findings of the study overall: The most TCR clonal expansion was seen in HTLV-1-associated myelopathy, and the least was seen in multiple sclerosis, which fell below healthy controls.

The CDR3 runs to 16 residues. The germline V gene has CDR1 SGHVS and CDR2 FNYEAQ. V lost 4 bases to trimming and J lost 9 bases; unmatched junction nucleotides: 9. This clonotype has a count of ten or more. The antigen is undetermined. Synthesis of cDNA was accomplished via 5'RACE employing 10-nucleotide random UMIs. TCRdb re-called the 5' RACE reads with MiXCR, one entry per CDR3 protein. The table records roughly 48,000 distinct CDR3 sequences, less than 6% of them present only once. Material for sequencing was CD4+ T cells from blood. The clonotype comes from a woman aged 18-29 years with multiple sclerosis. The chain uses TRBV7-6 and TRBJ1-6; 10 bases map to TRBD1. The chain's CDR3 is CASSSWTGGSASPLHF. The CDR3 DNA is TGTGCCAGCAGCTCCTGGACAGGGGGAAGTGCTTCACCCCTCCACTTT.